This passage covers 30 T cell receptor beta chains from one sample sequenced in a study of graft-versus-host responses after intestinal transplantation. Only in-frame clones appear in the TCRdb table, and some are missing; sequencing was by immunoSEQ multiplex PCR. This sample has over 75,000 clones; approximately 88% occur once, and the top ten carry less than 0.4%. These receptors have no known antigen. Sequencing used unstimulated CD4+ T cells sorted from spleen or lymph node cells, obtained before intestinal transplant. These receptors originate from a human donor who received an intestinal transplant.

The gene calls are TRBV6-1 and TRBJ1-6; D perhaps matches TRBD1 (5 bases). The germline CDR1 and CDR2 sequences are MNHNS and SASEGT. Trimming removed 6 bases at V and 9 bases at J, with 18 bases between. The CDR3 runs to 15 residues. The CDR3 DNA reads TGTGCCAGCAGACCAGAGGAGGGGTCGGCTTCACCCCTCCACTTT. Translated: CASRPEEGSASPLHF.

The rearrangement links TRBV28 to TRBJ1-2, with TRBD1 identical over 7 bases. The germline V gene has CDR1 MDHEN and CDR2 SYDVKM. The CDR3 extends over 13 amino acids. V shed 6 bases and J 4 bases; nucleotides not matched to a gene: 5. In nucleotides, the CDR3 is TGTGCCAGCAGGCGGACAGGATCCTATGGCTACACCTTC. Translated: CASRRTGSYGYTF.

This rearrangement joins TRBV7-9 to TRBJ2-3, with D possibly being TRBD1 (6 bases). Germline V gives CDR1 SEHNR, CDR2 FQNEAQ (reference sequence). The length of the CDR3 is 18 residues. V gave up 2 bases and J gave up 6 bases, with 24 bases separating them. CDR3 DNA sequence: TGTGCCAGCAGCTTACGGGAAGACCGGGTTGGGACACAGGATACGCAGTATTTT. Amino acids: CASSLREDRVGTQDTQYF. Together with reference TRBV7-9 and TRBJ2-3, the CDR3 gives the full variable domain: DTGVSQNPRHKITKRGQNVTFRCDPISEHNRLYWYRQTLGQGPEFLTYFQNEAQLEKSRLLSDRFSAERPKGSFSTLEIQRTEQGDSAMYLCASSLREDRVGTQDTQYFGPGTRLTVL.

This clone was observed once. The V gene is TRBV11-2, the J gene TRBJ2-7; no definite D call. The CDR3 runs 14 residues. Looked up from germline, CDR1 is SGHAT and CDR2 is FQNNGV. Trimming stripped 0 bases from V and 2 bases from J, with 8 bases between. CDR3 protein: CASSLDAVAYEQYF. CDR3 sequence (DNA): TGTGCCAGCAGCTTAGATGCAGTCGCCTACGAGCAGTACTTC.

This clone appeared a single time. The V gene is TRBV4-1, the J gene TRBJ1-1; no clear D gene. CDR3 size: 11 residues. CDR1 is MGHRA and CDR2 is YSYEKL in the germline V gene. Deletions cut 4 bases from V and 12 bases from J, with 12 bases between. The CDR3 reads CASSRGLVPFF. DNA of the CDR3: TGCGCCAGCAGCCGAGGACTCGTCCCTTTCTTT.

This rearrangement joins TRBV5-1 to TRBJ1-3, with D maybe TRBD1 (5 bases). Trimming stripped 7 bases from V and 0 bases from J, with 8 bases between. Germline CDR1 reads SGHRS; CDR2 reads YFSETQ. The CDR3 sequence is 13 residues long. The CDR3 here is CASRQSSGNTIYF. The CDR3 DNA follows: TGCGCCAGCCGACAGAGCTCTGGAAACACCATATATTTT.

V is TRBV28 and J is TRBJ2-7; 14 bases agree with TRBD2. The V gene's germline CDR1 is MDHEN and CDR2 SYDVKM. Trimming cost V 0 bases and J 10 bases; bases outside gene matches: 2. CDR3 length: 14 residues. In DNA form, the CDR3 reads TGTGCCAGCAGTTTATGGACTAGCGGGGGGGCACAGTACTTC. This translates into CASSLWTSGGAQYF.

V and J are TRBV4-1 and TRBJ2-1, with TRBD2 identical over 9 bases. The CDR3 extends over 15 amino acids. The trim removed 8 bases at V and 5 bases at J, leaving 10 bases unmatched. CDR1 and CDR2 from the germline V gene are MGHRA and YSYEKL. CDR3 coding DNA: TGCGCCAGCGGGTCAATAGCGGGGGCTGACAATGAGCAGTTCTTC. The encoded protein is CASGSIAGADNEQFF.

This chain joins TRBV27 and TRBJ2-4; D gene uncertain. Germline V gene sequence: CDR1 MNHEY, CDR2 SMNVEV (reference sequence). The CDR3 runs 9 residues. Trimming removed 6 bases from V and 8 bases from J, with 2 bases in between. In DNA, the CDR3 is TGTGCCAGCAGCGACATTCAGTACTTC. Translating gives CASSDIQYF.

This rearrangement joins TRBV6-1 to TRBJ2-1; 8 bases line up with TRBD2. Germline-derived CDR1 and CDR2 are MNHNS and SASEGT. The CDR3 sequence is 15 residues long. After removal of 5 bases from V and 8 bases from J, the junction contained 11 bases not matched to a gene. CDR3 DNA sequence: TGTGCCAGCAGTCCCCAACGGGGGGGCGGATATGAGCAGTTCTTC. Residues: CASSPQRGGGYEQFF.

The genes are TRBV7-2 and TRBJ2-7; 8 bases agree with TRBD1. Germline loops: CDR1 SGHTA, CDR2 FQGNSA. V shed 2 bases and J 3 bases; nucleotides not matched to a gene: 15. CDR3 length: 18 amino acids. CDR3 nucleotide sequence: TGTGCCAGCAGCTTACGGGGCAGGGGGCGCCAAGCCTACTACGAGCAGTACTTC. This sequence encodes CASSLRGRGRQAYYEQYF.

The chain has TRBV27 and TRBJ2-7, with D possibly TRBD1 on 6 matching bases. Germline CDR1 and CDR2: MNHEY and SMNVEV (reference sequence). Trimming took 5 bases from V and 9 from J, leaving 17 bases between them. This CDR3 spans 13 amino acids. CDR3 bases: TGTGCCAGCAGTGTAAAACAGGGATCCGGGCAGTACTTC. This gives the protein CASSVKQGSGQYF.

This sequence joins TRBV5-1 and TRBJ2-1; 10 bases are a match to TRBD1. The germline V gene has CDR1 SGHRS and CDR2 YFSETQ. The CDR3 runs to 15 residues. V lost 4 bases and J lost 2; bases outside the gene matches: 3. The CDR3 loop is CASSLDRGAYNEQFF. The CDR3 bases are TGCGCCAGCAGCCTGGACAGGGGGGCCTACAATGAGCAGTTCTTC. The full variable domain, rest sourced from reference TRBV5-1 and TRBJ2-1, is KAGVTQTPRYLIKTRGQQVTLSCSPISGHRSVSWYQQTPGQGLQFLFEYFSETQRNKGNFPGRFSGRQFSNSRSEMNVSTLELGDSALYLCASSLDRGAYNEQFFGPGTRLTVL.

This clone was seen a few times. This CDR3 is CAWSGQGDHTPQHF. The CDR3 nucleotides are TGTGCCTGGAGCGGTCAGGGGGATCATACACCCCAGCATTTT. The J gene is TRBJ1-5, the V gene TRBV30, with 7 bases that match TRBD1. Germline V gives CDR1 GTSNPN, CDR2 SVGIG (reference sequence). The V gene end was trimmed by 3 bases and the J gene end by 10 bases; junction bases not matched to a gene: 12. The CDR3 is 14 residues long. Using reference TRBV30 and TRBJ1-5 for the parts outside the CDR3, the full variable domain is SQTIHQWPATLVQPVGSPLSLECTVEGTSNPNLYWYRQAAGRGLQLLFYSVGIGQISSEVPQNLSASRPQDRQFILSSKKLLLSDSGFYLCAWSGQGDHTPQHFGDGTRLSIL.

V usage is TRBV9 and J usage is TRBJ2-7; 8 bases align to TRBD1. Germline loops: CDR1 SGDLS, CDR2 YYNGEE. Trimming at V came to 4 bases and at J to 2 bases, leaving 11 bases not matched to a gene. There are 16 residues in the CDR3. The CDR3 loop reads CASSPPSDRATYEQYF. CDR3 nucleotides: TGTGCCAGCAGCCCACCCTCGGACAGGGCCACCTACGAGCAGTACTTC.

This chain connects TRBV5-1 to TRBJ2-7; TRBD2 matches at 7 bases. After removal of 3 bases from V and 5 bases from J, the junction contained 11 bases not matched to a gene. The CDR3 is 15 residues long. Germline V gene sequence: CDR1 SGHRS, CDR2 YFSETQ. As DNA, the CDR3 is TGCGCCAGCAGCTCCGGGGGAGCGGGGAAAAACGAGCAGTACTTC. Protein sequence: CASSSGGAGKNEQYF.

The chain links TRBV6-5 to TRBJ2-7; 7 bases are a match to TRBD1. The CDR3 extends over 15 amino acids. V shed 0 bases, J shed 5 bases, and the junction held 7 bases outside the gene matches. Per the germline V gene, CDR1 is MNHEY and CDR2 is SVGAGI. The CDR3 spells CASSYSPTRGNEQYF. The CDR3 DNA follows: TGTGCCAGCAGTTACTCGCCGACCAGGGGGAACGAGCAGTACTTC.

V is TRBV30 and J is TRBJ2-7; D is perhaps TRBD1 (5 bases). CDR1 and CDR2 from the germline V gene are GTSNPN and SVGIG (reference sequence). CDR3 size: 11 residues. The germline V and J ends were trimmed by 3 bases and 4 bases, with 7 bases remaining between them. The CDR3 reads CAWRDTYEQYF. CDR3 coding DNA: TGTGCCTGGAGGGACACTTACGAGCAGTACTTC.

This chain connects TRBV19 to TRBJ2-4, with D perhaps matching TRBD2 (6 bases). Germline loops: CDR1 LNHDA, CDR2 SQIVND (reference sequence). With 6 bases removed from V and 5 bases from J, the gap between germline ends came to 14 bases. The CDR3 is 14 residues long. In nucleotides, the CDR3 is TGTGCCAGTAGCCACTTTGGAGGGGAAAACATTCAGTACTTC. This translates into CASSHFGGENIQYF. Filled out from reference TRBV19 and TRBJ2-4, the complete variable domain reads DGGITQSPKYLFRKEGQNVTLSCEQNLNHDAMYWYRQDPGQGLRLIYYSQIVNDFQKGDIAEGYSVSREKKESFPLTVTSAQKNPTAFYLCASSHFGGENIQYFGAGTRLSVL.

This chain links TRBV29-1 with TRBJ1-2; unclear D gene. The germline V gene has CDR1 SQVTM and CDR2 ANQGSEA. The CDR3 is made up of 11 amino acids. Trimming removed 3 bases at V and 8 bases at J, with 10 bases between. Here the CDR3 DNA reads TGCAGCGTTGATTCGGAGAAAGGCTACACCTTC. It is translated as CSVDSEKGYTF.

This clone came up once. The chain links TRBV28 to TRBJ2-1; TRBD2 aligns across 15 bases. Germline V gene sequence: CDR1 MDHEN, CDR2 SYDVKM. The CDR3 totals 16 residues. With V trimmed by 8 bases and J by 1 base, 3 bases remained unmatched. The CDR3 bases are TGTGCCAGCCTAGGGACTAGCGGGAGGTCCTACAATGAGCAGTTCTTC. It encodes CASLGTSGRSYNEQFF.

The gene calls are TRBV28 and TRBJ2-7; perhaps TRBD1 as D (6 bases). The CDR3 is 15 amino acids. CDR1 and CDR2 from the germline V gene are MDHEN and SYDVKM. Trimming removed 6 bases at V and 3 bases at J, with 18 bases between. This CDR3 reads CASSPAGTKLYEQYF. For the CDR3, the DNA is TGTGCCAGCAGCCCAGCCGGGACAAAACTCTACGAGCAGTACTTC.

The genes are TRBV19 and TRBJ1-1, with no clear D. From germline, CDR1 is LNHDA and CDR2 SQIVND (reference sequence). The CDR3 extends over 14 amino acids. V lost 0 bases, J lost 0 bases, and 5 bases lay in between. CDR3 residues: CASSIEGMNTEAFF. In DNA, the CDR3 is TGTGCCAGTAGTATAGAGGGCATGAACACTGAAGCTTTCTTT.

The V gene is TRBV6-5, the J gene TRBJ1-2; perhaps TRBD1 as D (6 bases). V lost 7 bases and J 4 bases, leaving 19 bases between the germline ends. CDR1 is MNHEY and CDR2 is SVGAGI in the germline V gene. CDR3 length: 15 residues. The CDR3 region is CASTPMGGAGYGYTF. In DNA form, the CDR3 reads TGTGCCAGCACCCCCATGGGGGGGGCGGGCTATGGCTACACCTTC.

As DNA, the CDR3 is TGTGCCAGCAGCACCCTTCGGGGGGGACTACCGAGGAATGAGCAGTTCTTC. As protein: CASSTLRGGLPRNEQFF. This chain links TRBV5-6 with TRBJ2-1; 8 nucleotides line up with TRBD2. The CDR3 is 17 amino acids. CDR1 SGHDT and CDR2 YYEEEE come from the germline V gene. Trimming took 4 bases from V and 7 from J; bases not matched to a gene: 16.

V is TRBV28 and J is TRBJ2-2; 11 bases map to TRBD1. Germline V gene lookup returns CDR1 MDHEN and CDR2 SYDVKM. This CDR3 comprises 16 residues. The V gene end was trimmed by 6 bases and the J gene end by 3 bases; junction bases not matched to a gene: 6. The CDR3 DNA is TGTGCCAGCAGGCCCGGACAGGGGGCCTACACCGGGGAGCTGTTTTTT. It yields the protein CASRPGQGAYTGELFF.

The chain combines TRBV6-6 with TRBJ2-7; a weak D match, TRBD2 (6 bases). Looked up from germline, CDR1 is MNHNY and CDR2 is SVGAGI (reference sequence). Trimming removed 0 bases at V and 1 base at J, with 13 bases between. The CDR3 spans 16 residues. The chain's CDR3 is CASSYSTPTSSYEQYF. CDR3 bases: TGTGCCAGCAGTTACTCGACCCCGACTAGTTCCTACGAGCAGTACTTC.

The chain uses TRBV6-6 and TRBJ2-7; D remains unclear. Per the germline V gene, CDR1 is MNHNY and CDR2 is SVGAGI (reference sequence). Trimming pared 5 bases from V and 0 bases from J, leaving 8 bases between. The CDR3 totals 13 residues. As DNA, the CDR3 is TGTGCCAGCAGTAAGACACCCTCCTACGAGCAGTACTTC. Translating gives CASSKTPSYEQYF.

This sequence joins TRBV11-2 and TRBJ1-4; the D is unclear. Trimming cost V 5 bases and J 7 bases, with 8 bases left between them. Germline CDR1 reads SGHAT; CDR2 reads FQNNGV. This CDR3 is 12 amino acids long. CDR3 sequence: CASSPGVEKLFF. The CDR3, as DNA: TGTGCCAGCAGCCCCGGAGTTGAAAAACTGTTTTTT.

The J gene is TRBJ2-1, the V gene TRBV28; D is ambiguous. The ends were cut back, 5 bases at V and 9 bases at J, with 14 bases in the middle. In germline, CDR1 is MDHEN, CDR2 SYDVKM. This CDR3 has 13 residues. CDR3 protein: CASSPPVVGEQFF. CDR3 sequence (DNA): TGTGCCAGCAGTCCCCCCGTAGTCGGTGAGCAGTTCTTC.